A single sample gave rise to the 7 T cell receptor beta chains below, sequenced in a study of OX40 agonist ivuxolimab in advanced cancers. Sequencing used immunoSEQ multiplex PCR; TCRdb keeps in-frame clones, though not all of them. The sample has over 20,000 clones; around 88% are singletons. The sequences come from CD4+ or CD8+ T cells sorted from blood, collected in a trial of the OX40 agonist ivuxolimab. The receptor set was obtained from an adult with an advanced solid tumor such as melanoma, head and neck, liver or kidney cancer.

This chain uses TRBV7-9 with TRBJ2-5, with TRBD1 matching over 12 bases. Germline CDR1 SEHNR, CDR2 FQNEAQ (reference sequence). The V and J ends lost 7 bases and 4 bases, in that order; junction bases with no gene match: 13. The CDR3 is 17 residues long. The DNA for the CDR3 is TGTGCCAGCAACACACCCGCTTGGGACAGGGGGCGAGAGACCCAGTACTTC. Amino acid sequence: CASNTPAWDRGRETQYF.

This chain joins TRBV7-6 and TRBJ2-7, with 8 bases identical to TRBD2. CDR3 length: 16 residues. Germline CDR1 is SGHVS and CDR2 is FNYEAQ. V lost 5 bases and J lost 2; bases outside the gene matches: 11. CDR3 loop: CASSPGGSGTPYEQYF. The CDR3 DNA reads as TGTGCCAGCAGCCCGGGAGGTAGCGGGACCCCCTACGAGCAGTACTTC.

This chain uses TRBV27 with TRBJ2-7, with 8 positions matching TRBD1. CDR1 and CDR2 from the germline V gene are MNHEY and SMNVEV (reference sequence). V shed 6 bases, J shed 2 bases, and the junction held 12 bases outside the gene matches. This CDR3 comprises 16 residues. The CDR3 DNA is TGTGCCAGCAGCCCTCTAGGAGGACAGGGAACCTACGAGCAGTACTTC. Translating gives CASSPLGGQGTYEQYF.

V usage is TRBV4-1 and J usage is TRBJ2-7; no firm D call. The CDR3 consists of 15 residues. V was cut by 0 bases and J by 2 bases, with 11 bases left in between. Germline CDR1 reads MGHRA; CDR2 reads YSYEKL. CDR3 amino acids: CASSQDRLDPYEQYF. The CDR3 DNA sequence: TGCGCCAGCAGCCAAGATAGGCTAGATCCCTACGAGCAGTACTTC.

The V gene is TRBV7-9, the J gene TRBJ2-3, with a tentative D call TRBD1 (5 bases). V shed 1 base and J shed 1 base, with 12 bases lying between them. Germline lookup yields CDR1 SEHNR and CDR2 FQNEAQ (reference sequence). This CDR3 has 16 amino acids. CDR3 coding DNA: TGTGCCAGCAGCTTAGGGGGCACGGGTGGCACAGATACGCAGTATTTT. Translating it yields CASSLGGTGGTDTQYF.

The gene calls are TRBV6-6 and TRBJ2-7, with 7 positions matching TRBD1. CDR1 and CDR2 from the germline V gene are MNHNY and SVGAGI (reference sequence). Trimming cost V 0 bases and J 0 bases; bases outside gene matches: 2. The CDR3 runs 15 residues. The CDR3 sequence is CASSYSGTASYEQYF. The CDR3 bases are TGTGCCAGCAGTTACTCGGGGACAGCCTCCTACGAGCAGTACTTC.

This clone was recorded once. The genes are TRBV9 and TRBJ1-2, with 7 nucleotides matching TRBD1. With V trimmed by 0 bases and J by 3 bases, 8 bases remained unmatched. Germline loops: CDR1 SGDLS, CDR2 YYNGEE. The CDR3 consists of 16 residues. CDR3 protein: CASSVEGGGAYYGYTF. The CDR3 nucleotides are TGTGCCAGCAGCGTAGAAGGAGGGGGCGCATACTATGGCTACACCTTC. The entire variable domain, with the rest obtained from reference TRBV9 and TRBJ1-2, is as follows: DSGVTQTPKHLITATGQRVTLRCSPRSGDLSVYWYQQSLDQGLQFLIQYYNGEERAKGNILERFSAQQFPDLHSELNLSSLELGDSALYFCASSVEGGGAYYGYTFGSGTRLTVV.